One T cell receptor beta chain is described in this entry. The V end lost 4 bases, the J end lost 3 bases, and 21 bases lay between the germline ends. CDR3 length: 17 amino acids. The V gene's germline CDR1 is SGHAT and CDR2 FQNNGV. Repertoires were generated with immunoSEQ multiplex PCR, while TCRdb's copy carries only in-frame clones and drops some. The top ten hold 1.5% to 2% of the sample, which has some 400,000 clones, around nine tenths seen once. The data originate from a study of blood T cell repertoires in COVID-19. Study background: Researchers got acute and convalescent COVID-19 samples from the United States, Italy and Spain.

Sequencing was performed on PBMCs or T cells enriched from blood (not recorded which). The receptor was derived from a woman in her 30s who had recovered from COVID-19. This sequence joins TRBV11-2 and TRBJ1-2; D is perhaps TRBD1 (5 bases). This chain's CDR3 is CASSYLPTGPKDYGYTF. DNA of the CDR3: TGTGCCAGCAGCTATCTTCCCACAGGACCCAAAGACTATGGCTACACCTTC. Combining the CDR3 with reference TRBV11-2 and TRBJ1-2 gives the whole variable domain EAGVAQSPRYKIIEKRQSVAFWCNPISGHATLYWYQQILGQGPKLLIQFQNNGVVDDSQLPKDRFSAERLKGVDSTLKIQPAKLEDSAVYLCASSYLPTGPKDYGYTFGSGTRLTVV.